This is a list of T cell receptor beta chains from one sample in a study of blood T cell repertoires in COVID-19. Assay: immunoSEQ multiplex PCR; the TCRdb copy retains only in-frame clones and omits some. The table has fewer than 300,000 clones, approximately 91% seen once. Sequencing was done on a sample of peripheral blood. The receptors derive from a person between 18 and 30 years old with COVID-19, enrolled during active disease. The CDR3 runs from the conserved cysteine through the conserved F or W. Fields, in order: J gene, D gene, V gene, clone size, CDR3 DNA, CDR3 protein. D genes are given only for firm matches. For some rows the clone size is stated as once, few or many, or as a class when expanded; others skip it.

TRBJ1-2 | TRBD1 | TRBV19 | - | TGTGCCAGTGCCGGGACAGGGTCCTATGGCTACACCTTC | CASAGTGSYGYTF
TRBJ2-2 | - | TRBV19 | - | TGTGCCAGCCGAGCTTCGCCGAACACCGGGGAGCTGTTTTTT | CASRASPNTGELFF
TRBJ2-1 | - | TRBV29-1 | - | TGCAGCGCTACTATCAATGAGCAGTTCTTC | CSATINEQFF
TRBJ1-5 | - | TRBV29-1 | - | TGCAGCGTTGAGGGAGACGATAGCAATCAGCCCCAGCATTTT | CSVEGDDSNQPQHF
TRBJ1-5 | TRBD1 | TRBV28 | - | TGTGCCAGCAGCCGACAGGGGGGCAATCAGCCCCAGCATTTT | CASSRQGGNQPQHF
TRBJ1-1 | - | TRBV7-2 | - | TGTGCCAGCAGCCGACGGGATGCCCTTGAAGCTTTCTTT | CASSRRDALEAFF
TRBJ2-3 | TRBD1 | TRBV6-4 | - | TGTGCCAGCAGCCCGGGACAGGACACAGATACGCAGTATTTT | CASSPGQDTDTQYF
TRBJ2-5 | - | TRBV5-6 | few | TGTGCCAGCAGCTTGAGGGGTTTTCAAGAGACCCAGTACTTC | CASSLRGFQETQYF
TRBJ2-1 | TRBD2 | TRBV5-1 | - | TGCGCCAGCAGGACCGGGACTAGCAATGAGCAGTTCTTC | CASRTGTSNEQFF
TRBJ2-1 | - | TRBV18 | - | TGTGCCAGCTCGCCAATTTCGCCTATCTACAATGAGCAGTTCTTC | CASSPISPIYNEQFF
TRBJ2-1 | - | TRBV6-4 | - | TGTGCCAGCTCCTTCCGGCCTAGCTCCTACAATGAGCAGTTCTTC | CASSFRPSSYNEQFF
TRBJ2-3 | TRBD2 | TRBV27 | - | TGTGCCAGCAGAAGGACTAGCGGCCCAGATACGCAGTATTTT | CASRRTSGPDTQYF
TRBJ1-2 | - | TRBV29-1 | - | TGCAGCGTTGAAGAGCGGGGGCTTCGCGGCTACACCTTC | CSVEERGLRGYTF
TRBJ2-2 | TRBD2 | TRBV18 | - | TGTGCCAGCTCACAAGGACTAGCGGGGCCGAACACCGGGGAGTTGTTTTTT | CASSQGLAGPNTGELFF
TRBJ2-6 | - | TRBV7-9 | - | TGTGCCAGCAGCCGCCCAGGGGCTGGGGCCAACGTCCTGACTTTC | CASSRPGAGANVLTF
TRBJ2-1 | - | TRBV19 | - | TGTGCCAGTAGTATGTTGAGTGAGCAGTTCTTC | CASSMLSEQFF
TRBJ1-5 | - | TRBV24-1 | - | TGTGCCACCAGTGATTGGGAGGGTCAGCCCCAGCATTTT | CATSDWEGQPQHF